This T cell receptor (beta chain) was identified during a study of blood T cell repertoires in COVID-19. At the level of the study: Samples taken during acute and convalescent COVID-19 were collected in the United States, Italy and Spain. In each case, the material was cDNA or gDNA derived from T cells, B-cell-depleted T cells, or PBMCs.

Sequenced by immunoSEQ multiplex PCR; TCRdb stores in-frame clones only, minus some. The sample has 310,000 or so clones; 70% to 90% are singletons. This CDR3 is built from 18 residues. CDR1 is LNHDA, CDR2 SQIVND, per germline (reference sequence). Trimming cost V 4 bases and J 0 bases; bases outside gene matches: 11. The chain combines TRBV19 with TRBJ2-3; TRBD1 aligns across 9 bases. What was sequenced was PBMCs or T cells enriched from blood (not recorded which). This sequence originates from a woman aged 25-40 years who had recovered from COVID-19. The CDR3 DNA is TGTGCCAGTAGTAGCTCCCGGGACAGGGACCATAGCACAGATACGCAGTATTTT. It yields the protein CASSSSRDRDHSTDTQYF.